These 9 T cell receptor beta chains were sequenced from one sample in a study of cytomegalovirus exposure and HLA in healthy donors. The PCR employed 60 Vbeta primers together with 13 Jbeta primers. The table came from immunoSEQ multiplex PCR; TCRdb's copy has only in-frame clones and leaves some out. The table lists roughly 190,000 clones, around three quarters of them singletons. Sequencing used PBMCs. The receptors here all came from a woman in her thirties in good health and CMV-seropositive.

The V call is TRBV6-1, the J call TRBJ2-7, with unresolved D. The V end was cut by 6 bases, the J end by 3 bases, with 9 bases between. The CDR3 contains 12 residues. The V gene's germline CDR1 is MNHNS and CDR2 SASEGT. The CDR3, as DNA: TGTGCCAGCAGGAGAGAATTCTACGAGCAGTACTTC. Residues: CASRREFYEQYF.

The chain recombines TRBV14 with TRBJ1-6; D gene ambiguous. Germline CDR1 is SGHDN and CDR2 is FVKESK. The CDR3 length is 15 residues. V was pared by 0 bases and J by 6 bases, with 9 bases between. The CDR3 reads CASSQEISSNSPLHF. In nucleotides, the CDR3 is TGTGCCAGCAGCCAAGAAATCAGTTCTAATTCACCCCTCCACTTT.

A word on this clone: A much larger clone differs from this one at a single base, so this may be a read error. CDR3 amino acids: CASSRLAGGTDTQYF. In DNA, the CDR3 is TGTGCCAGCAGTAGACTAGCGGGGGGCACAGATACGCAGTATTTT. V usage is TRBV6-4 and J usage is TRBJ2-3; TRBD2 matches at 12 bases. The CDR3 totals 15 residues. Germline CDR1 reads MRHNA; CDR2 reads SNTAGT. The ends lost 5 bases at V and 1 base at J; junction bases unmatched: 1.

This rearrangement joins TRBV7-9 to TRBJ2-5, with TRBD1 matching 7 bases. The V segment lost 4 bases and the J segment 1 base; nucleotides outside the gene matches: 3. The CDR3 is 14 amino acids. The germline CDR1 and CDR2 sequences are SEHNR and FQNEAQ (reference sequence). CDR3 protein: CASSYRDSQETQYF. The CDR3 nucleotides read TGTGCCAGCAGCTACAGGGACAGCCAAGAGACCCAGTACTTC. Variable domain in full (rest from reference TRBV7-9 and TRBJ2-5): DTGVSQNPRHKITKRGQNVTFRCDPISEHNRLYWYRQTLGQGPEFLTYFQNEAQLEKSRLLSDRFSAERPKGSFSTLEIQRTEQGDSAMYLCASSYRDSQETQYFGPGTRLLVL.

The chain uses TRBV27 and TRBJ2-1; 13 bases fit TRBD2. Germline values: CDR1 MNHEY, CDR2 SMNVEV (reference sequence). Trimming took 4 bases from V and 5 from J; bases not matched to a gene: 5. This CDR3 is 16 amino acids long. The CDR3 region has the DNA TGTGCCAGCAGTTGGGGACTAGCGGGGTCCAACAATGAGCAGTTCTTC. This sequence encodes CASSWGLAGSNNEQFF.

There are a few counts of this clone. The chain has TRBV18 and TRBJ1-2, with 10 bases matching TRBD1. This CDR3 is built from 16 residues. Germline V CDR1 and CDR2: KGHSH, LQKENI. J was trimmed by 0 bases and V by 6 bases; bases with no gene match: 7. The CDR3 region is CASSLGQGNSNYGYTF. The CDR3 nucleotides read TGTGCCAGCTCGCTGGGACAGGGGAATTCTAACTATGGCTACACCTTC.

This clone was counted only a few times. The J gene is TRBJ1-6, the V gene TRBV15; 9 bases are a match to TRBD1. The CDR3 has 16 amino acids. Per germline, CDR1 LNHNV and CDR2 YYDKDF (reference sequence). After removal of 1 base from V and 10 bases from J, the junction contained 8 bases not matched to a gene. CDR3 DNA sequence: TGTGCCACCAGCAGAGGCGTAACAGGGGGCCGATCACCCCTCCACTTT. Protein sequence: CATSRGVTGGRSPLHF.

The chain has TRBV10-3 and TRBJ2-7; tentative D call: TRBD2 (6 bases). There are 12 residues in the CDR3. Germline CDR1 and CDR2: ENHRY and SYGVKD. Trimming took 6 bases from V and 4 from J, leaving 10 bases between them. The CDR3: CAIRGTPYEQYF. The CDR3 DNA is TGTGCCATCAGAGGGACTCCTTACGAGCAGTACTTC.

Concerning this clone: The sample contains more than one DNA sequence encoding this CDR3. The chain uses TRBV9 and TRBJ2-5; 9 bases are a match to TRBD2. V gave up 0 bases and J gave up 5 bases; unmatched junction bases: 5. The CDR3 length is 15 residues. Germline V gene sequence: CDR1 SGDLS, CDR2 YYNGEE. In DNA, the CDR3 is TGTGCCAGCAGCGTAGGGGTGGCGGGAGGGGAGACCCAGTACTTC. Residues: CASSVGVAGGETQYF.